A selection of T cell receptor beta chains follows, all from one sample in a study of OX40 agonist ivuxolimab in advanced cancers. This table comes from immunoSEQ multiplex PCR, and its TCRdb copy is limited to in-frame clones, with some not included. Here the sample spans 65,000 to 85,000 clones, approximately 88% being singletons. The sample consisted of CD4+ or CD8+ T cells sorted from blood, taken in a trial of the OX40 agonist ivuxolimab. Receptors originate from an adult with an advanced solid tumor such as melanoma, head and neck, liver or kidney cancer. Each CDR3 is given with its conserved first and last residue. Each record gives: D gene, V gene, clone size, J gene, CDR3 protein, CDR3 DNA. D genes are given only for firm matches. For some rows the clone size is stated as once, few or many, or as a class when expanded; others skip it.

d_call: TRBD1; v_call: TRBV27; clone_size: .; j_call: TRBJ2-5; cdr3_aa: CASSRQGEWVETQYF; cdr3_nt: TGTGCCAGCAGCCGCCAGGGGGAGTGGGTAGAGACCCAGTACTTC
d_call: .; v_call: TRBV25-1; clone_size: .; j_call: TRBJ1-4; cdr3_aa: CASSERVTTNEKLFF; cdr3_nt: TGTGCCAGCAGTGAGAGGGTCACAACTAATGAAAAACTGTTTTTT
d_call: .; v_call: TRBV5-1; clone_size: .; j_call: TRBJ1-1; cdr3_aa: CASSFLGRNTEAFF; cdr3_nt: TGCGCCAGCAGCTTTCTGGGTAGGAACACTGAAGCTTTCTTT
d_call: .; v_call: TRBV12-5; clone_size: .; j_call: TRBJ2-5; cdr3_aa: CASAQGLQETQYF; cdr3_nt: TGTGCTAGTGCCCAGGGTTTACAAGAGACCCAGTACTTC
d_call: .; v_call: TRBV18; clone_size: .; j_call: TRBJ1-5; cdr3_aa: CASSQGSWQPQHF; cdr3_nt: TGTGCCAGCTCACAGGGTTCATGGCAGCCCCAGCATTTT
d_call: .; v_call: TRBV5-1; clone_size: once; j_call: TRBJ2-5; cdr3_aa: CASSSNPGHRETQYF; cdr3_nt: TGCGCCAGCAGCTCCAACCCCGGACATCGAGAGACCCAGTACTTC
d_call: TRBD1; v_call: TRBV7-2; clone_size: .; j_call: TRBJ1-2; cdr3_aa: CASSLQGGQIYGYTF; cdr3_nt: TGTGCCAGCAGCTTGCAGGGGGGGCAAATCTATGGCTACACCTTC
d_call: TRBD2; v_call: TRBV9; clone_size: .; j_call: TRBJ2-3; cdr3_aa: CASSGTSGGSTDTQYF; cdr3_nt: TGTGCCAGCAGCGGGACTAGCGGGGGATCCACAGATACGCAGTATTTT
d_call: .; v_call: TRBV2; clone_size: few; j_call: TRBJ1-1; cdr3_aa: CASSPRTSNTEAFF; cdr3_nt: TGTGCCAGCAGTCCAAGGACCTCGAACACTGAAGCTTTCTTT
d_call: TRBD2; v_call: TRBV7-2; clone_size: few; j_call: TRBJ2-1; cdr3_aa: CASSLVAGYVNEQFF; cdr3_nt: TGTGCCAGCAGCCTTGTAGCGGGGTACGTAAATGAGCAGTTCTTC
d_call: TRBD2; v_call: TRBV6-5; clone_size: .; j_call: TRBJ2-7; cdr3_aa: CASSPGLAGLYEQYF; cdr3_nt: TGTGCCAGCAGCCCCGGACTAGCGGGGCTCTACGAGCAGTACTTC
d_call: .; v_call: TRBV28; clone_size: .; j_call: TRBJ1-6; cdr3_aa: CASRLGERFMNSPLHF; cdr3_nt: TGTGCCAGCAGACTAGGGGAGCGCTTCATGAATTCACCCCTCCACTTT
d_call: .; v_call: TRBV7-7; clone_size: .; j_call: TRBJ1-3; cdr3_aa: CASSIGGGDTIYF; cdr3_nt: TGTGCCAGCAGCATAGGCGGAGGGGACACCATATATTTT
d_call: .; v_call: TRBV10-1; clone_size: .; j_call: TRBJ1-1; cdr3_aa: CASSESKGNTEAFF; cdr3_nt: TGCGCCAGCAGTGAGTCAAAGGGGAACACTGAAGCTTTCTTT
d_call: .; v_call: TRBV5-1; clone_size: .; j_call: TRBJ1-4; cdr3_aa: CASSLVGGYNEKLFF; cdr3_nt: TGCGCCAGCAGCTTGGTGGGGGGTTATAATGAAAAACTGTTTTTT
d_call: .; v_call: TRBV5-4; clone_size: .; j_call: TRBJ2-7; cdr3_aa: CASSLSGYEQYF; cdr3_nt: TGTGCCAGCAGCCTGAGTGGCTACGAGCAGTACTTC
d_call: .; v_call: TRBV5-4; clone_size: .; j_call: TRBJ1-1; cdr3_aa: CASSLEPTVNTEAFF; cdr3_nt: TGTGCCAGCAGCTTGGAACCGACCGTGAACACTGAAGCTTTCTTT
d_call: TRBD2; v_call: TRBV18; clone_size: .; j_call: TRBJ2-7; cdr3_aa: CASSPRLAGTYEQYF; cdr3_nt: TGTGCCAGCTCACCAAGGCTAGCGGGGACCTACGAGCAGTACTTC
d_call: .; v_call: TRBV18; clone_size: .; j_call: TRBJ2-7; cdr3_aa: CASSPGGQTYEQYF; cdr3_nt: TGTGCCAGCTCACCGGGGGGACAAACCTACGAGCAGTACTTC
d_call: .; v_call: TRBV6-6; clone_size: .; j_call: TRBJ1-3; cdr3_aa: CASSLGTLGNTIYF; cdr3_nt: TGTGCCAGCAGTTTAGGGACACTTGGAAACACCATATATTTT
d_call: TRBD1; v_call: TRBV5-1; clone_size: .; j_call: TRBJ1-1; cdr3_aa: CASSPGQGALGTEAFF; cdr3_nt: TGCGCCAGCAGCCCCGGACAGGGGGCGCTTGGGACTGAAGCTTTCTTT
d_call: .; v_call: TRBV2; clone_size: .; j_call: TRBJ1-5; cdr3_aa: CASSERQGFNQPQHF; cdr3_nt: TGTGCCAGCAGTGAACGGCAGGGTTTCAATCAGCCCCAGCATTTT
d_call: .; v_call: TRBV2; clone_size: few; j_call: TRBJ1-3; cdr3_aa: CASKGGGNTIYF; cdr3_nt: TGTGCCAGCAAGGGGGGGGGAAACACCATATATTTT
d_call: TRBD2; v_call: TRBV5-4; clone_size: once; j_call: TRBJ2-3; cdr3_aa: CASSLARTSGGPTDTQYF; cdr3_nt: TGTGCCAGCAGCTTGGCGAGGACTAGCGGGGGACCGACAGATACGCAGTATTTT